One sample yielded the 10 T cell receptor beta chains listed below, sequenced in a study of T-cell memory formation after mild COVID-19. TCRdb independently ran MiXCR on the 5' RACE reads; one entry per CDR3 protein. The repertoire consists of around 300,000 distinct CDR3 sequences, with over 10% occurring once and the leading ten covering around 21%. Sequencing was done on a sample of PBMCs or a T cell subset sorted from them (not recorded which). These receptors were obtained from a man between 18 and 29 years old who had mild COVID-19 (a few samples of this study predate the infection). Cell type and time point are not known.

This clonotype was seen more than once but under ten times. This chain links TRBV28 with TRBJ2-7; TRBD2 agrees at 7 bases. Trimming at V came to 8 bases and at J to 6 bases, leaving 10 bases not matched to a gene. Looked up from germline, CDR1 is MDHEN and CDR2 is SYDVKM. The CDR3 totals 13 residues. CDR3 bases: TGTGCCAGCTGCCCGACGGGGAGGGGCGAGCAGTACGTC. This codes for CASCPTGRGEQYV.

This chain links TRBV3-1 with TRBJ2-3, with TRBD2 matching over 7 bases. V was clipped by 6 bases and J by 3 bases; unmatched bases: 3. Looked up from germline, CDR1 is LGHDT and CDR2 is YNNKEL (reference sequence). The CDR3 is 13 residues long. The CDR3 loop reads CASSGLVTDTQYF. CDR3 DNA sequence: TGTGCCAGCAGTGGACTAGTTACAGATACGCAGTATTTT.

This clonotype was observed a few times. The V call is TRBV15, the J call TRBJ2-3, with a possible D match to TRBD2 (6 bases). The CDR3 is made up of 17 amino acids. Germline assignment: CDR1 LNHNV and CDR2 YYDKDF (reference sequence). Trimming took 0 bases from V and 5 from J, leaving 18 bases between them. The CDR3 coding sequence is TGTGCCACCAGCAGAGATGCCGGGGGAGCTCCGGGAGATACGCAGTATTTT. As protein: CATSRDAGGAPGDTQYF.

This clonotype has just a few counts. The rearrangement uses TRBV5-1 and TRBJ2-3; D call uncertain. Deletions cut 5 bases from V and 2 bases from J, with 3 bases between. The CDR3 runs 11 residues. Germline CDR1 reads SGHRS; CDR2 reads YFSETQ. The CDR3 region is CASRDTDTQYF. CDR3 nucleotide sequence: TGCGCCAGCAGGGACACAGATACGCAGTATTTT. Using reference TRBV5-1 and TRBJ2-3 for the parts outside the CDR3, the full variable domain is KAGVTQTPRYLIKTRGQQVTLSCSPISGHRSVSWYQQTPGQGLQFLFEYFSETQRNKGNFPGRFSGRQFSNSRSEMNVSTLELGDSALYLCASRDTDTQYFGPGTRLTVL.

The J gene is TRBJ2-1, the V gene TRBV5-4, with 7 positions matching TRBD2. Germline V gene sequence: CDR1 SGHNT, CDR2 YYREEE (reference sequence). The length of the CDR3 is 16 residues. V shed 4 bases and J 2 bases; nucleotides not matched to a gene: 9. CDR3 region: CASSTRQGTTYNEQFF. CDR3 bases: TGTGCCAGCAGCACGCGGCAAGGGACTACCTACAATGAGCAGTTCTTC.

The CDR3 DNA sequence: TGTGCCAGCAGCTTAGCACCAGGGTTGGATACGCAGTATTTT. Protein product: CASSLAPGLDTQYF. The rearrangement joins TRBV7-9 to TRBJ2-3; TRBD1 might be the D (5 bases). The CDR3 runs 14 residues. The germline gives CDR1 SEHNR, CDR2 FQNEAQ (reference sequence). V shed 0 bases and J shed 6 bases, with 10 bases lying between them.

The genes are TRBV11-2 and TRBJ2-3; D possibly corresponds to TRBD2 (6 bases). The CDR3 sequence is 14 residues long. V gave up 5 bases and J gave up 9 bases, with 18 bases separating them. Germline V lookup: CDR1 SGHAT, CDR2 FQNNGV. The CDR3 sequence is CASSGAPRRGTQYF. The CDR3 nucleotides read TGTGCCAGCAGCGGGGCCCCACGGAGGGGAACGCAGTATTTT.

This CDR3 reads CASSLKDSTQHGYTF. CDR3 DNA sequence: TGCGCCAGCAGCTTGAAGGACTCAACCCAGCATGGCTACACCTTC. V is TRBV5-1 and J is TRBJ1-2; no definite D call. The CDR3 is 15 amino acids. Germline assignment: CDR1 SGHRS and CDR2 YFSETQ. V shed 1 base and J shed 6 bases, with 16 bases lying between them.

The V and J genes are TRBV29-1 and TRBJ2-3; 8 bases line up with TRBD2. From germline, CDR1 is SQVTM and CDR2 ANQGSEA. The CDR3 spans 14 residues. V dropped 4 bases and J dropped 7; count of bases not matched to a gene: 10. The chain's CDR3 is CSVGAGESRYTQYF. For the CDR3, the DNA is TGCAGCGTTGGAGCGGGGGAGTCGAGGTATACGCAGTATTTT.

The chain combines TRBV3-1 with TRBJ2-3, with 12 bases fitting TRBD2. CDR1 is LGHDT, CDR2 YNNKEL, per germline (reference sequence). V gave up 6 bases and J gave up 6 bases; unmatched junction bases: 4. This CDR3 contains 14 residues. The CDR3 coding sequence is TGTGCCAGCAGTCGGACTAGCGGGGAGGATACGCAGTATTTT. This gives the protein CASSRTSGEDTQYF.